This T cell receptor (beta chain) was retrieved from a study of T cell responses to AZD1222 COVID-19 vaccine. Germline assignment: CDR1 SGHTA and CDR2 FQGNSA. V was shortened by 5 bases and J by 5 bases, with 13 bases between the two germline ends. CDR3 length: 15 residues. This clone was seen a single time. Antigen unknown. The repertoire was sequenced with immunoSEQ multiplex PCR; TCRdb's copy has only in-frame clones and lacks some. The sample lists about 53,000 clones; approximately 84% were seen once. Findings and limits, study-wide: Spike regions recognized by vaccine-associated CD4 TCRs spanned the protein, led by 160-218 and 743-854.

The sample in question was peripheral blood, obtained on day 0 of AZD1222 vaccination. This TCR was recovered from an adult in good health. The rearrangement uses TRBV7-2 and TRBJ1-6; possible D gene TRBD1, 5 bases. CDR3 DNA: TGTGCCAGCAGCGCGACAGTCAATCATAATTCACCCCTCCACTTT. This translates into CASSATVNHNSPLHF.